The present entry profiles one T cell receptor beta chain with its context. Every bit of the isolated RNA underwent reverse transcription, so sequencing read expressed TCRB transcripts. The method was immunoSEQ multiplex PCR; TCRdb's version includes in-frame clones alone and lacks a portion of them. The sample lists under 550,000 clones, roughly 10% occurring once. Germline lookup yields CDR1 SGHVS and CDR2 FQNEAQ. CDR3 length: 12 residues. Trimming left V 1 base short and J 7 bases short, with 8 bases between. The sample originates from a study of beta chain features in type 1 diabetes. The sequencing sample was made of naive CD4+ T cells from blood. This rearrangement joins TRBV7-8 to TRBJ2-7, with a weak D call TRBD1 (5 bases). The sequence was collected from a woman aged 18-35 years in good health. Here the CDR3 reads CASSLVGREQYF. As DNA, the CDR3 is TGTGCCAGCAGCTTAGTGGGGCGAGAGCAGTACTTC.